This entry is about one T cell receptor (beta chain). Its specificity is unknown. These data originate in a study of cytomegalovirus exposure and HLA in healthy donors. 60 Vbeta and 13 Jbeta primers were used in PCR. Produced via immunoSEQ multiplex PCR; TCRdb's table is partial and in-frame only. The sample lists just over 150,000 clones, around 80% occurring once. The germline V gene has CDR1 MNHEY and CDR2 SVGAGI. V lost 0 bases and J lost 0, with 8 bases in between. The CDR3 extends over 15 amino acids. Study-level points and caveats: When analyzed later, a missense DCLRE1C variant was found to be linked to TCR beta V- and J-gene trimming.

The V and J genes are TRBV6-5 and TRBJ1-1; no clear D. The sample consisted of PBMCs. The origin of this receptor is a male donor in good health and CMV-seropositive. CDR3 nucleotides: TGTGCCAGCAGTTACTCGATTGAGGTGAACACTGAAGCTTTCTTT. Protein: CASSYSIEVNTEAFF.